This entry lists 4 T cell receptor beta chains sequenced from one sample in a study of T cells in Graves' hyperthyroidism and ophthalmopathy. The investigators amplified TCR beta CDR3 regions from RNA transcripts. The primer set for the first-round RT-PCR of the TCR CDR3 was HTBI. From the multiplex PCR reads, TCRdb called clonotypes with MiXCR, one entry per CDR3 protein. The repertoire holds roughly 630,000 distinct CDR3 sequences, with roughly 14% as singletons. The sequencing input was blood. These receptors were taken from a woman between 25 and 40 years old with Graves' hyperthyroidism.

This clonotype appeared a few times. The chain recombines TRBV10-2 with TRBJ2-3, with D unclear. Germline V gene lookup returns CDR1 WSHSY and CDR2 SAAADI. The CDR3 covers 11 residues. DNA for the CDR3: TGCGGCACCCAGCAGCCTGGTACGCAGTATTTT. It specifies CGTQQPGTQYF.

In its sample, this clonotype was seen a few times. This rearrangement joins TRBV29-1 to TRBJ1-2; D remains ambiguous. Germline CDR1 reads SQVTM; CDR2 reads ANQGSEA. Deletions cut 7 bases from V and 5 bases from J, with 17 bases between. The CDR3 runs to 13 residues. CDR3 DNA sequence: TGCAGCGCACTTACGGCGCCCGGGTATGGCTACACCTTC. It specifies CSALTAPGYGYTF.

This chain links TRBV7-9 with TRBJ2-7; TRBD2 agrees at 7 bases. Germline V lookup: CDR1 SEHNR, CDR2 FQNEAQ (reference sequence). Trimming removed 6 bases from V and 3 bases from J; junction bases left unmatched: 8. This CDR3 has 14 residues. The chain's CDR3 is CASRPLADNYEQYF. Here the CDR3 DNA reads TGTGCCAGCAGACCGCTAGCGGATAACTACGAGCAGTACTTC.

This clonotype came up many times. The chain uses TRBV7-8 and TRBJ1-5; no clear D. The CDR3 spans 13 residues. Germline V gives CDR1 SGHVS, CDR2 FQNEAQ. The germline V and J ends were trimmed by 1 base and 7 bases, with 8 bases remaining between them. In DNA form, the CDR3 reads TGTGCCAGCAGCTTAGGGTCAAAACAGCCCCAGCATTTT. This translates into CASSLGSKQPQHF.